This T cell receptor beta chain was found in a study of technical replicates of blood from several donors. The V and J ends lost 7 bases and 6 bases respectively, with 16 bases between them. The CDR3 covers 14 residues. From germline, CDR1 is LNHDA and CDR2 SQIVND (reference sequence). The data were produced by immunoSEQ multiplex PCR, yet TCRdb's version contains in-frame clones alone and is incomplete. Found here are about 75,000 clones, 95% to 97% of them singletons; the top ten hold approximately 0.18%. Sequenced sample: T cells isolated from PBMCs. This clonotype originated in a human donor in good health. The chain is built from TRBV19 and TRBJ1-5, with D perhaps matching TRBD1 (6 bases). For the CDR3, the DNA is TGTGCCAGTATGGCCGGGGGGGCGGGTCAGCCCCAGCATTTT. It yields the protein CASMAGGAGQPQHF.